Shown below are 10 T cell receptor beta chains from a single sample sequenced in a study of T cells in lung cancer brain metastases. The assay was immunoSEQ multiplex PCR, and TCRdb's table has in-frame clones only and misses some. Of 6,500 to 8,000 clones in the sample, roughly 90% were seen once. The specimen sequenced was tumor tissue from the primary lung tumor. These receptors all come from a man aged 50 to 59 with non-small cell lung cancer.

This clone was recorded once. The CDR3 DNA reads TGTGCCAGCAGCTTGTGGGGAGCCAAAAACATTCAGTACTTC. Translation gives CASSLWGAKNIQYF. The J gene is TRBJ2-4, the V gene TRBV5-6; no definite D call. Deletions cut 1 base from V and 0 bases from J, with 5 bases between. Germline assignment: CDR1 SGHDT and CDR2 YYEEEE. This CDR3 comprises 14 residues.

The CDR3 region has the DNA TGTGCCTGGAGTGTACTTCGGGAAAGGCAGTATTTT. It yields the protein CAWSVLRERQYF. The chain is built from TRBV30 and TRBJ2-3, with D tentatively TRBD2 (5 bases). V lost 0 bases, J lost 11 bases, and 12 bases lay in between. The CDR3 has 12 amino acids. Germline CDR1 is GTSNPN and CDR2 is SVGIG (reference sequence).

The chain is built from TRBV6-5 and TRBJ1-2, with D possibly matching TRBD1 (5 bases). There are 13 residues in the CDR3. The germline V and J ends were trimmed by 6 bases and 4 bases, with 12 bases remaining between them. From germline, CDR1 is MNHEY and CDR2 SVGAGI. CDR3 coding DNA: TGTGCCAGCAGCCCAGACAGCGGCTATGGCTACACCTTC. Translation: CASSPDSGYGYTF.

A note on this clone: The junction departs from germline at one end; a sequencing error may be responsible. The chain carries TRBV20-1 and TRBJ1-2; D not resolved. Germline CDR1 DFQATT, CDR2 SNEGSKA (reference sequence). The CDR3 contains 11 residues. The CDR3, as DNA: TGCAGTGCTGGACCCGTAGCCGGACTTTTCTTC. Protein product: CSAGPVAGLFF.

The sample holds a few counts of this clone. V usage is TRBV11-2 and J usage is TRBJ1-2, with TRBD1 as a possible D gene (6 bases). CDR3 length: 14 amino acids. V was shortened by 3 bases and J by 6 bases, with 14 bases between the two germline ends. CDR1 and CDR2 from the germline V gene are SGHAT and FQNNGV. CDR3 protein: CASSFPRDTNGYTF. The CDR3 DNA reads as TGTGCCAGCAGCTTTCCTCGGGACACTAATGGCTACACCTTC.

The chain is built from TRBV5-8 and TRBJ1-6, with TRBD1 identical over 7 bases. The CDR3 runs 16 residues. The junction had 12 bases not matched to a gene; V was cut back by 2 bases and J by 10 bases. Germline values: CDR1 SGHTS, CDR2 YDEGEE. Here the CDR3 reads CASSFNPQGQRSPLHF. The CDR3 DNA sequence: TGTGCCAGCAGCTTTAACCCACAGGGGCAGAGGTCACCCCTCCACTTT.

The CDR3 DNA follows: TGCAGCGTTGCGTGGGGAAATCAGCCCCAGCATTTT. Translation gives CSVAWGNQPQHF. The V and J genes are TRBV29-1 and TRBJ1-5; D unresolved. CDR1 and CDR2 (germline): SQVTM, ANQGSEA. V lost 4 bases to trimming and J lost 4 bases, with 8 bases between them. This CDR3 has 12 amino acids.

V is TRBV7-9 and J is TRBJ1-1, with D perhaps matching TRBD1 (6 bases). V shed 5 bases and J shed 0 bases, with 10 bases lying between them. Germline assignment: CDR1 SEHNR and CDR2 FQNEAQ (reference sequence). The CDR3 length is 14 residues. CDR3 protein: CASSTGGLNTEAFF. CDR3 coding DNA: TGTGCCAGCAGCACCGGGGGCTTGAACACTGAAGCTTTCTTT.

The chain employs TRBV5-1 and TRBJ2-3, with D unclear. V lost 0 bases and J lost 6, with 20 bases in between. This CDR3 is built from 17 residues. CDR1 is SGHRS and CDR2 is YFSETQ in the germline V gene. Here the CDR3 DNA reads TGCGCCAGCAGCTTGGCCGTGGCCAGGCCGGCCAGGGATACGCAGTATTTT. It is translated as CASSLAVARPARDTQYF.

A few counts support this clone. V and J are TRBV5-6 and TRBJ2-7, with TRBD1 as a possible D gene (5 bases). The V end lost 7 bases, the J end lost 2 bases, and 13 bases lay between the germline ends. From germline, CDR1 is SGHDT and CDR2 YYEEEE. This CDR3 is 13 amino acids long. The CDR3 reads CASGTTDTYEQYF. The CDR3 DNA reads as TGTGCCAGCGGAACGACGGACACCTACGAGCAGTACTTC.